Listed below are T cell receptor beta chains from one sample, sequenced in a study of T-cell memory formation after mild COVID-19. TCRdb passed the 5' RACE reads through MiXCR, listing each CDR3 protein once. The table has about 30,000 distinct CDR3 sequences, roughly 12% seen once. The source material was PBMCs or a T cell subset sorted from them (not recorded which). The receptor set was obtained from an adult woman who had mild COVID-19 (a few samples of this study predate the infection). Cell type and time point are not known. Both conserved end residues are trimmed from each CDR3. A D gene is named only where the DNA matches it firmly.

d_gene,j_gene,v_gene,CDR3aa
NA,TRBJ2-1,TRBV5-5,ASGGGLVDNEQF
NA,TRBJ1-2,TRBV23-1,ARRGAGYT
NA,TRBJ2-2,TRBV19,ASSYEGQNTGELF
TRBD1,TRBJ2-2,TRBV3-1,ASSLLPGTGGRTGELF
NA,TRBJ2-4,TRBV11-2,ASSLGGLGKNIQY
TRBD1,TRBJ2-5,TRBV25-1,ASSGSWGHRGTETQY
NA,TRBJ1-1,TRBV2,ASSEGRMNTEAF
NA,TRBJ2-3,TRBV30,AWSVRRADTQY
NA,TRBJ1-3,TRBV2,ASKFSMESTIY
TRBD2,TRBJ2-7,TRBV20-1,SARGGGGNPRVSEQY
NA,TRBJ1-1,TRBV4-3,ASSLDRRTEAF
NA,TRBJ1-3,TRBV10-3,AIMDVYSGNTIY
NA,TRBJ2-7,TRBV20-1,SAPLPSSSYEQY
TRBD1,TRBJ2-3,TRBV2,ASNGQGYTDTQY
NA,TRBJ2-3,TRBV19,ASSIHTIRGSDTQY
NA,TRBJ2-2,TRBV4-2,ASSPGPGELF
TRBD1,TRBJ1-1,TRBV7-2,ASSTLGTALLNTEAF
NA,TRBJ2-7,TRBV6-1,AGSGNRGTSSYEQY
NA,TRBJ2-1,TRBV24-1,ATSGSGGRNEQF
NA,TRBJ1-3,TRBV5-1,ASSLDSGNTIY
NA,TRBJ2-6,TRBV7-9,ASSLSIPGNSGANVLT
TRBD1,TRBJ1-1,TRBV12-3/TRBV12-4,ASSRGQENTEAF
NA,TRBJ1-1,TRBV20-1,SIGQGNTEAF
NA,TRBJ2-7,TRBV5-1,ASSVTLGGDEQY
TRBD1,TRBJ2-2,TRBV7-6,ASSSGQGLFTGELF
NA,TRBJ2-5,TRBV2,ASSRVQGPQETQY
NA,TRBJ2-6,TRBV28,ASSLGTGGEIGANVLT
NA,TRBJ2-7,TRBV20-1,SASRAGSTYEQY
TRBD2,TRBJ2-7,TRBV14,ASSQDLLAGARPEQY
NA,TRBJ2-1,TRBV7-2,ASSSSYGTSDQF
NA,TRBJ1-2,TRBV12-3/TRBV12-4,ASSLERLYGYT
NA,TRBJ1-3,TRBV3-1,ASSQTVLSGNTIY
NA,TRBJ2-5,TRBV25-1,ASSSQDKGSGPQETQY
NA,TRBJ2-3,TRBV14,ASSQNFARGADTQY
NA,TRBJ2-1,TRBV6-2/TRBV6-3,ASTSQVDEQF
NA,TRBJ1-6,TRBV5-1,ASSSGRDNSPLH
NA,TRBJ1-4,TRBV7-8,ASSPHLIGNEKLF
TRBD2,TRBJ2-5,TRBV6-6,ASSYAGTNQETQY
NA,TRBJ1-1,TRBV7-2,ASSLWGSVNTEAF
NA,TRBJ2-1,TRBV20-1,SAHSTVNSYNEQF
NA,TRBJ2-3,TRBV5-6,ASSPGAPPAGTDTQY
NA,TRBJ2-7,TRBV9,ASSLREGTGGDEQY
TRBD1,TRBJ2-1,TRBV5-1,ASSAGQGIGFMSYNEQF
TRBD1,TRBJ2-2,TRBV5-1,ASSERQGAYTGELF
NA,TRBJ2-5,TRBV18,ASSPVQIQETQY
NA,TRBJ1-1,TRBV7-9,AGADNTEAF
NA,TRBJ1-3,TRBV27,ASRPGGGGNTIY
NA,TRBJ1-5,TRBV7-2,ASSPGGWGQPQH
TRBD2,TRBJ2-5,TRBV5-1,ASSLVGPGLAGSVTQY
TRBD2,TRBJ2-5,TRBV5-1,ASSLGPAGVLETQY
NA,TRBJ2-3,TRBV24-1,ATSHRDGVEDTQY
NA,TRBJ2-3,TRBV12-3/TRBV12-4,ASELYAGSDTQY
NA,TRBJ2-7,TRBV11-2,ASSLGLGMMAAEQY
TRBD1,TRBJ1-1,TRBV20-1,SARHSNRYRDSRTMNTEAF
NA,TRBJ2-1,TRBV7-2,ASSFFPLPGQYNEQF
NA,TRBJ2-1,TRBV20-1,SASRQGLPNEQF